This T cell receptor (beta chain) originates from a study of T cell responses to AZD1222 COVID-19 vaccine. Study findings and constraints: Of spike-specific TCRs, nearly half reportedly target regions left unmutated in variants. At study baseline, merely about 6 AZD1222 recipients were seropositive.

Clones were read by immunoSEQ multiplex PCR, and TCRdb kept only the in-frame ones, dropping some. Here the sample spans roughly 180,000 clones, 80% to 95% being singletons. CDR1 and CDR2 (germline): LNHDA, SQIVND (reference sequence). The CDR3 loop spans 11 amino acids. V was pared by 10 bases and J by 2 bases, with 8 bases between. Whether given at about 4 or about 12 weeks, second doses were pooled. About this clone: Its antigen is still unknown.

The rearrangement uses TRBV19 and TRBJ1-2; no firm D call. The source is an adult who received the AZD1222 COVID-19 vaccine. The sample was peripheral blood, taken 28 days after the second AZD1222 dose. CDR3 residues: CATMGNYGYTF. The CDR3 DNA reads as TGTGCCACCATGGGGAACTATGGCTACACCTTC.